This entry describes one T cell receptor (beta chain). Antigen unknown. This record comes from a study of T cells after yellow fever vaccination. Study conclusions and caveats: FACS-sorted repertoires could contain abundant clonotypes contaminating from the bulk population. Only a small proportion of the clonotypes turned up in both the CD4 and the CD8 compartments, likely arising from convergent recombination. Weaker overall was a secondary response that nonetheless peaked faster, on day 5 versus 15.

This CDR3 spans 14 amino acids. The germline V gene encodes CDR1 LNHDA and CDR2 SQIVND (reference sequence). Germline trimming cut 7 bases from V and 5 bases from J; bases unmatched to any gene: 10. 5'RACE template switching produced TCR cDNA carrying a universal primer site and UMIs. TCRdb reanalysed the 5' RACE reads using MiXCR and keeps one entry per CDR3 protein. This table has about 360,000 distinct CDR3 sequences, approximately 6% appearing once. This sequence joins TRBV19 and TRBJ1-1, with TRBD1 identical over 7 bases. The sequence came from a man aged 25 to 40 who received the YFV17D yellow fever vaccine. This sample comprised PBMCs, obtained 5 days after the yellow fever booster vaccination. The CDR3 here is CASKHRGQGTEAFF. CDR3 nucleotide sequence: TGTGCCAGTAAACACAGGGGCCAGGGAACTGAAGCTTTCTTT.